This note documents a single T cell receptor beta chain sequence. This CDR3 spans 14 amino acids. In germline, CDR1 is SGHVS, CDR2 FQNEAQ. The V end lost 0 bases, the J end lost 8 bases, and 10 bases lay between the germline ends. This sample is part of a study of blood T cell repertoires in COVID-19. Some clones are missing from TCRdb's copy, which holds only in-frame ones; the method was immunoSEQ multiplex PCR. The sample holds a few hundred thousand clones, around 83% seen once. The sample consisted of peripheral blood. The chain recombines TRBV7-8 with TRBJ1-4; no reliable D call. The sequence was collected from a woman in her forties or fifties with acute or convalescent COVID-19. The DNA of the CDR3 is TGTGCCAGCAGCTTAGCCGAGACTGGGGAAAAACTGTTTTTT. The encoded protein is CASSLAETGEKLFF.